The 8 T cell receptor beta chains below come from one sample, sequenced in a study of PD-L1 blockade in urothelial cancer. The time point: pretreatment peripheral blood. This table comes from immunoSEQ multiplex PCR, and its TCRdb copy is limited to in-frame clones, with some not included. Of 50,000 to 55,000 clones in the sample, about 86% were seen once. Sequenced material: PBMCs, taken around atezolizumab (anti-PD-L1) treatment. The receptors shown here come from a man between 60 and 75 years old with urothelial cancer.

The gene calls are TRBV28 and TRBJ1-2; TRBD1 aligns across 7 bases. J lost 6 bases, V lost 10 bases, and 8 bases had no gene match. The CDR3 has 12 amino acids. The germline V gene encodes CDR1 MDHEN and CDR2 SYDVKM. The CDR3 region has the DNA TGTGCCATCATCTCGGGACAGAATGGCTACACCTTC. This codes for CAIISGQNGYTF.

The genes are TRBV4-1 and TRBJ2-1; perhaps TRBD2 as D (6 bases). Trimming shortened V by 1 base and J by 4 bases, and 14 bases separated the two germline ends. The CDR3 covers 16 residues. CDR1 and CDR2 (germline): MGHRA, YSYEKL. CDR3 amino acids: CASSQGEDAAYNEQFF. Here the CDR3 DNA reads TGCGCCAGCAGCCAAGGGGAGGACGCCGCTTACAATGAGCAGTTCTTC.

The chain carries TRBV10-3 and TRBJ1-1; 7 bases align to TRBD1. V lost 2 bases and J lost 9; bases outside the gene matches: 6. The V gene's germline CDR1 is ENHRY and CDR2 SYGVKD. The CDR3 consists of 13 residues. The CDR3 sequence is CAISETRQGKAFF. The CDR3 nucleotides read TGTGCCATCAGTGAGACCCGACAGGGAAAAGCTTTCTTT.

The sample holds one count of this clone. The V gene is TRBV7-9, the J gene TRBJ1-6, with 7 positions matching TRBD1. The germline gives CDR1 SEHNR, CDR2 FQNEAQ (reference sequence). The V and J ends lost 2 bases and 6 bases, in that order; junction bases with no gene match: 4. The CDR3 covers 15 residues. CDR3 DNA sequence: TGTGCCAGCAGCTTAAGGACAGGAGGTAATTCACCCCTCCACTTT. It specifies CASSLRTGGNSPLHF.

V is TRBV5-6 and J is TRBJ2-5; 8 bases agree with TRBD2. The J segment lost 4 bases and the V segment lost 4 bases, leaving 6 bases of the junction unmatched. The V gene's germline CDR1 is SGHDT and CDR2 YYEEEE. CDR3 length: 14 amino acids. The CDR3 loop is CASSLISGVETQYF. The CDR3 DNA reads TGTGCCAGCAGCCTTATTAGCGGGGTAGAGACCCAGTACTTC.

J is TRBJ1-6 and V is TRBV9; 7 bases fit TRBD1. Germline V gives CDR1 SGDLS, CDR2 YYNGEE. After removal of 3 bases from V and 6 bases from J, the junction contained 6 bases not matched to a gene. The CDR3 has 15 amino acids. The CDR3: CASSATGRGNSPLHF. The CDR3 coding sequence is TGTGCCAGCAGCGCGACAGGGCGCGGTAATTCACCCCTCCACTTT.

This clone was counted a few times. The chain has TRBV19 and TRBJ2-7; 9 positions match TRBD2. This CDR3 is 15 amino acids long. The germline CDR1 and CDR2 sequences are LNHDA and SQIVND (reference sequence). V shed 1 base and J 4 bases; nucleotides not matched to a gene: 5. The CDR3 here is CASSIGPSGTYEQYF. CDR3 DNA: TGTGCCAGTAGTATAGGGCCTAGCGGGACGTACGAGCAGTACTTC. Variable domain in full (rest from reference TRBV19 and TRBJ2-7): DGGITQSPKYLFRKEGQNVTLSCEQNLNHDAMYWYRQDPGQGLRLIYYSQIVNDFQKGDIAEGYSVSREKKESFPLTVTSAQKNPTAFYLCASSIGPSGTYEQYFGPGTRLTVT.

V is TRBV5-6 and J is TRBJ1-2; D gene ambiguous. Trimming took off 0 bases at V and 4 bases at J, with 13 bases between the two ends. The V gene's germline CDR1 is SGHDT and CDR2 YYEEEE. The CDR3 has 15 amino acids. The CDR3 DNA is TGTGCCAGCAGCTTGGTTTCGGGTATGATCTATGGCTACACCTTC. Translation gives CASSLVSGMIYGYTF.